The rows below give T cell receptor beta chains drawn from one sample of a study of lymphopenia after photon versus proton radiotherapy. Sequencing was performed with immunoSEQ multiplex PCR; in TCRdb, only in-frame clones are kept and a portion is missing. The sample has tens of thousands of clones, about 90% seen once. Sequenced here: peripheral blood, sampled from a patient treated with proton-based radiotherapy. The receptor set was obtained from a man older than 75 with esophageal cancer. CDR3s leave out the opening cysteine and the closing phenylalanine or tryptophan.

>TRBJ2-7|TRBV5-4
ASSLVGNPIYEQY
>TRBJ1-1|TRBV29-1
SVGQAGSEAF
>TRBJ2-5|TRBV5-1
ASSLLWGRGQETQY
>TRBJ1-5|TRBV23-1
ASIGTGPSNQPQH
>TRBJ1-2|TRBV7-9
ASSLWDRGDYGYT
>TRBJ2-7|TRBV19
ASSISEGGEQY
>TRBJ2-7|TRBV9
ASSVDSSYEQY
>TRBJ2-1|TRBV6-5
ASRRTGINNEQF
>TRBJ1-5|TRBV6-5
ASRSGGSQPQH
>TRBJ2-3|TRBV11-1
ASSSRLQGYSDTQY
>TRBJ2-2|TRBV7-9
ASSRTSGYTGELF
>TRBJ2-3|TRBV27
ASRALAGGPDTQY
>TRBJ2-5|TRBV4-3
ASSQQGLGQETQY
>.|TRBV30
AWRKFGNYEQY
>TRBJ2-1|TRBV19
ASSGSSSYNEQF
>TRBJ2-1|TRBV5-1
ASSLAGGQGARNEQF
>TRBJ2-6|TRBV19
ASSRTGLGANVLT
>TRBJ2-3|TRBV10-1
ASSGEASGSSTDTQY
>.|TRBV5-1
ASKGTRYEQY
>TRBJ1-4|TRBV27
ASSSSIAEKLF
>TRBJ1-4|TRBV30
AWAKDGFRKLF
>TRBJ2-6|TRBV27
ASSSWDRGTSGANVLT
>TRBJ2-3|TRBV9
ASSASSGRTWADTQY
>TRBJ2-7|TRBV6-5
ASSTQYEQY
>TRBJ1-1|TRBV5-5
ASSVQAAMNTEAF
>TRBJ2-2|TRBV5-1
ASSLGTVNTGELF
>TRBJ1-5|TRBV5-5
ASSFTASYSNQPQH
>TRBJ2-2|TRBV5-1
ASHPTAGDTGELF
>TRBJ2-3|TRBV5-4
ASSLVLEASTDTQY
>TRBJ2-1|TRBV7-2
ASSPAPRQANEQF
>TRBJ1-3|TRBV4-3
ASSQNSQGSGNTIY
>TRBJ1-1|TRBV7-2
ASSLEVGPEAF
>TRBJ2-1|TRBV5-6
ASSLYWNYNEQF
>TRBJ2-7|TRBV27
ASSLRDSGVTSYEQY
>TRBJ2-7|TRBV29-1
SVVGGQGARRWDEQY
>TRBJ2-7|TRBV7-2
ASSSTGWFYEQY
>TRBJ2-3|TRBV13
ASSPLAGSTDTQY
>TRBJ2-3|TRBV9
ASSNRGHLLADTQY
>TRBJ2-1|TRBV21-1
ASSKGTGGNYNEQF
>TRBJ1-3|TRBV2
ATESNRGYPQSSGNTIY
>TRBJ2-7|TRBV7-2
ASSSGLAVHEQY
>TRBJ2-1|TRBV30
ACPAVGGDIYASYNEQF
>TRBJ2-2|TRBV7-2
ASSLMGQALTGELF
>TRBJ2-5|TRBV4-2
ASSQDLRGAGAYQETQY
>TRBJ2-1|TRBV11-3
ASSLGIAGGTYNEQF
>TRBJ2-3|TRBV6-4
ASSPGGGSTDTQY
>TRBJ1-2|TRBV19
ASSRDSYGYT
>TRBJ2-5|TRBV6-1
ASRGQGARETQY
>TRBJ2-2|TRBV27
ASSWASGDNTGELF
>TRBJ2-1|TRBV6-1
ASRPRDRSWNEQF
>TRBJ1-4|TRBV11-1
ASSFGTGSGGSNEKLF
>TRBJ1-3|TRBV28
ASSLTYRGNTIY
>TRBJ2-3|TRBV27
ASSWGQGGRDTQY
>TRBJ2-3|TRBV27
ATLSGATDTQY